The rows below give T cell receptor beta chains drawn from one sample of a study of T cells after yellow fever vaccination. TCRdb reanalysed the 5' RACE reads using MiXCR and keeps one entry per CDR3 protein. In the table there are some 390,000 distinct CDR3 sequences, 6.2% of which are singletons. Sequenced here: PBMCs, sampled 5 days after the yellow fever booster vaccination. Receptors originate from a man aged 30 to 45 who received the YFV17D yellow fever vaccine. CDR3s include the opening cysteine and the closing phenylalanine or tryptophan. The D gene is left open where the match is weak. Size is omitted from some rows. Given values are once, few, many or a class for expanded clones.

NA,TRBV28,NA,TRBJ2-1,TGTGCCAGCAGTTTCCCCTTCCGAGCGGCGGAGCAGTTCTTC,CASSFPFRAAEQFF
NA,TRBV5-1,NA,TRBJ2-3,TGCGCCAGCAAGGAGGCAGATACGCAGTATTTT,CASKEADTQYF
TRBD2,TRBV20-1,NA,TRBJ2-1,TGCAGTGCAACCCTAGCGGTACCCTACAATGAGCAGTTCTTC,CSATLAVPYNEQFF
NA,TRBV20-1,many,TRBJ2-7,TGCAGTGCTAGTCCGAGCGACGAGCAGTACTTC,CSASPSDEQYF
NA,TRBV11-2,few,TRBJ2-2,TGTGCCAGCAGCTTAGAAGTGGAGCTTAGTTGGGCGAGCGGGACCGGGGAGCTGTTTTTT,CASSLEVELSWASGTGELFF
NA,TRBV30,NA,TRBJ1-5,TGTGCCTGGAGTATTGGGCTGGACAATCAGCCCCAGCATTTT,CAWSIGLDNQPQHF
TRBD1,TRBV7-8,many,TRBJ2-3,TGTGCCAGCAGCTTAGCCCCGGGACAGGGGGTCACAGATACGCAGTATTTT,CASSLAPGQGVTDTQYF
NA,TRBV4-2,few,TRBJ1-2,TGTGCCAGCAGCCCAGACCCGGCCGGAGTTAACTATGGCTACACCTTC,CASSPDPAGVNYGYTF
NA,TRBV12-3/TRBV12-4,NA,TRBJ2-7,TGTGCCAGCAGTTTTGAGTACGAGCAGTACTTC,CASSFEYEQYF
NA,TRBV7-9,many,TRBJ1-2,TGTGCCAGCAGCCACCGGCGAGTTCTAAACTATGGCTACACCTTC,CASSHRRVLNYGYTF
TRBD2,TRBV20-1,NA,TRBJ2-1,TGCTGTGCTAGAGACCCCACGGGACTAGTATCCTACAATGAGCAGTTCTTC,CCARDPTGLVSYNEQFF
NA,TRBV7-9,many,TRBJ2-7,TGTGCCAGCAGCAAGAGCTCCTACGAGCAGTACTTC,CASSKSSYEQYF
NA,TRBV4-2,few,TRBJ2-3,TGTGCCAGCAGCCAAAGGGGGGCGGGAACAGATACGCAGTATTTT,CASSQRGAGTDTQYF
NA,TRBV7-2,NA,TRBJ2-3,TGTGCCAGCAGCCCGAAACGTATGCCGTTCACAGATACGCAGTATTTT,CASSPKRMPFTDTQYF
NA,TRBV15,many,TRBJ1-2,TGTGCCACCAGCAGAGGCTCTATATCCCGGGAGCATGGCTACACCTTC,CATSRGSISREHGYTF
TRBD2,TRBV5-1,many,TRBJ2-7,TGCGCCAGCACCTTAATAGCGGGAGCCTTACTCTCGTCCGAGCAGTACTTC,CASTLIAGALLSSEQYF
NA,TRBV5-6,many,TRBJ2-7,TGTGCCAGCAGCTTGGTCAACTCCTACGAGCAGTACTTC,CASSLVNSYEQYF
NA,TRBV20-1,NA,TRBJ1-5,TGCAGTGCTATCTCGACAGCGAATCAGCCCCAGCATTTT,CSAISTANQPQHF
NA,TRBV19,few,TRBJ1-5,TGTGCCAGTAGTATGGGTCAAAGACTTAGCAATCAGCCCCAGCATTTT,CASSMGQRLSNQPQHF
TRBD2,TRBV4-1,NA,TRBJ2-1,TGCGCCAGCAGCCGTTTACTAGCGGGAGTCAGGTTGAATGAGCAGTTCTTC,CASSRLLAGVRLNEQFF
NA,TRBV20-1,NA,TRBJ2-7,TGCAGTGCTAGCTCCCCTACAGACGAGCAGTACTTC,CSASSPTDEQYF
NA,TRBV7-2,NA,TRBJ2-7,TGTGCCAGCAGTCCTACGGGAAGCGGAGCCTACGAGCAGTACTTC,CASSPTGSGAYEQYF
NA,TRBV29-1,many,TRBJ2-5,TGCAGCGTTGCGGAGACCCAGTACTTC,CSVAETQYF
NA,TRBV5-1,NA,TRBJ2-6,TGCGCCAGCAGCCGCCAACCGGAAAGGACTGGGGCCAACGTCCTGACTTTC,CASSRQPERTGANVLTF
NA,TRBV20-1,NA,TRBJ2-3,TGCATTGCTAGGCAACGGGACCGTCGGTATACGCAGTATTTT,CIARQRDRRYTQYF
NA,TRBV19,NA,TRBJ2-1,TGTGCCAGTAGAGGCGGGCGCGGGTGGAATGACAATGAGCAGTTCTTC,CASRGGRGWNDNEQFF
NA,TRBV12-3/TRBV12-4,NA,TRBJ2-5,TGTGCCAGCAGTTCCCCAGTTGGGGTAGAGACCCAGTACTTC,CASSSPVGVETQYF
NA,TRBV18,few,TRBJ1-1,TGTGCCAGCTCACCGTCAACAGGGATGGACACTGAAGCTTTCTTT,CASSPSTGMDTEAFF
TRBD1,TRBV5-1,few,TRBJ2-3,TGCGCCAGCAGCCGCTACAGGACAGGGGGCACAGATACGCAGTATTTT,CASSRYRTGGTDTQYF
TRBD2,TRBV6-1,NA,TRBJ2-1,TGTGCCAGCACGACAAGCGGGAGGGGAGATGAGCAGTTCTTC,CASTTSGRGDEQFF
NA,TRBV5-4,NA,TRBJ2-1,TGTGCCAGTACCGACAGATACAATGAGCAGTTCTTC,CASTDRYNEQFF
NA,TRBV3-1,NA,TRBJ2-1,TGTGCCAGCAGCCAAGGAGTCAGAGAGCAGTTCTTC,CASSQGVREQFF
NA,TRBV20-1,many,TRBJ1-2,TGCAGTGCTAGAGATCCTGGGGGCTACACCTTC,CSARDPGGYTF
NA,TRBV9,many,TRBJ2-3,TGTGCCAGCAGCGCTCCCCAGGACATCGGGGGCCTCGCAGATACGCAGTATTTT,CASSAPQDIGGLADTQYF
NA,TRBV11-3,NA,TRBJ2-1,TGTGCCAGCAGCCAAAGGGCGGGCATTGAGCAGTTCTTC,CASSQRAGIEQFF
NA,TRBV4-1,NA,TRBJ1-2,TGCGCCAGCAGCCAAGTACCCGCGGACGGCTATGGCTACACCTTC,CASSQVPADGYGYTF
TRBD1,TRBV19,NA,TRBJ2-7,TGTGCCAGTAGTATGGGACAGAGCTACGAGCAGTACTTC,CASSMGQSYEQYF
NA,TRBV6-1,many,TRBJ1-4,TGTGCCAGCACCTGGACCTCTAATGAAAAACTGTTTTTT,CASTWTSNEKLFF
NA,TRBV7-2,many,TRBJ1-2,TGTGCCAGCAGCTCCTATACTTCTTATGGCTACACCTTC,CASSSYTSYGYTF